A single sample is the source of the 24 T cell receptor beta chains below, sequenced in a study of T cell clonality in common variable immunodeficiency. Clones were sequenced by immunoSEQ multiplex PCR, and TCRdb holds only the in-frame ones, with some missing. The sample has tens of thousands of clones, none seen only once. Their specific antigens are unknown. Study-level results: Reportedly, TCR beta sequences from common variable immunodeficiency showed fewer deletions and N-nucleotide insertions.

Specimen: peripheral blood mononuclear cells. The receptors were gathered from a human donor with common variable immunodeficiency.

In this sample, this clone turned up many times. The CDR3 end lies 3 residues beyond the end of the read and is filled in from the germline J gene. The chain joins TRBV10-3 to TRBJ2-2; 8 positions agree with TRBD1. The CDR3 has 15 residues. Germline CDR1 and CDR2: ENHRY and SYGVKD. Trimming cost V 5 bases and J 0 bases; bases outside gene matches: 2. CDR3 DNA (partial): TGTGCCATCAGTTTACAGGGGGCGAACACCGGGGAG. Protein product: CAISLQGANTGE. The whole CDR3 protein is CAISLQGANTGELFF.

The sample holds a few counts of this clone. The read terminates 3 residues ahead of where the CDR3 ends, so the germline J gene completes it. The chain recombines TRBV13 with TRBJ2-2; 7 nucleotides match TRBD1. Per germline, CDR1 PRHDT and CDR2 FYEKMQ (reference sequence). Germline trimming cut 5 bases from V and 3 bases from J; bases unmatched to any gene: 3. The CDR3 runs 14 residues. This chain's CDR3 is CASSPDRDTGELFF. The DNA read from the CDR3 is TGTGCCAGCAGCCCCGACAGGGACACCGGGGAG.

In this sample, this clone turned up many times. The CDR3 end falls 3 residues outside the read, so it is completed with the germline J gene. This chain uses TRBV27 with TRBJ2-2; D assignment may be TRBD1 or TRBD2 (7 bases each). The CDR3 sequence is 17 residues long. V lost 5 bases and J 3 bases, leaving 19 bases between the germline ends. Per germline, CDR1 MNHEY and CDR2 SMNVEV (reference sequence). CDR3 loop: CASSLIYRGGDTGELFF. The DNA read from the CDR3 is TGTGCCAGCAGTCTCATTTACAGGGGAGGGGACACCGGGGAG.

This clone came up a few times. The read terminates 3 residues before the CDR3 end, so the remaining end is supplied by the germline J gene. This rearrangement joins TRBV5-1 to TRBJ1-3, with D perhaps TRBD1 (6 bases). Germline assignment: CDR1 SGHRS and CDR2 YFSETQ. This CDR3 spans 16 amino acids. The V end was cut by 0 bases, the J end by 0 bases, with 10 bases between. The CDR3 is CASSLGTGFSGNTIYF. The sequenced CDR3 bases are TGCGCCAGCAGCTTGGGCACAGGGTTCTCTGGAAACACC.

This clone was detected ten times or more. With the read ending 3 residues before the CDR3 end, the germline J gene is used to fill in that end. The rearrangement uses TRBV20-1 and TRBJ1-6; 9 positions agree with TRBD1. With V trimmed by 3 bases and J by 9 bases, 15 bases remained unmatched. Germline loops: CDR1 DFQATT, CDR2 SNEGSKA (reference sequence). The CDR3 totals 17 residues. The CDR3 is CSASPFSGTGRGSPLHF. Incomplete CDR3 DNA: TGCAGTGCTAGCCCATTTTCCGGGACAGGGCGGGGTTCACCC.

As regards this clone: The read is 3 residues too short to cover the CDR3 end, so that end is filled in from the germline J gene. The J gene is TRBJ2-7, the V gene TRBV18, with 9 bases matching TRBD1. Germline CDR1 reads KGHSH; CDR2 reads LQKENI. Losses at the gene ends were 5 bases for V and 3 bases for J; bases not matched to a gene: 5. The CDR3 runs to 14 residues. The CDR3 reads CASSDRGAHYEQYF. The sequenced part of the CDR3 DNA is TGTGCCAGCTCAGACAGGGGGGCCCACTACGAG.

This clone appeared a few times. The read terminates 3 residues before the CDR3 end, so the remaining end is supplied by the germline J gene. The chain couples TRBV7-3 to TRBJ2-2, with a possible D match to TRBD1 (6 bases). Trimming left V 5 bases short and J 5 bases short, with 12 bases between. In germline, CDR1 is SGHTA, CDR2 FQGTGA. The CDR3 totals 14 residues. CDR3 loop: CASSAQTGTGELFF. CDR3 bases read: TGTGCCAGCAGCGCACAAACAGGGACCGGGGAG.

This clone has a handful of counts. The read ends 3 residues early relative to the CDR3; the germline J gene fills the gap. The rearrangement uses TRBV19 and TRBJ1-5; TRBD1 aligns across 10 bases. Per germline, CDR1 LNHDA and CDR2 SQIVND (reference sequence). V lost 9 bases and J lost 4; bases outside the gene matches: 12. This CDR3 comprises 16 residues. The sequenced part of the CDR3 DNA is TGTGCCAGGAAACTCGGACAGGGGGGTTTAAATCAGCCC. This translates into CARKLGQGGLNQP. The whole CDR3 reads CARKLGQGGLNQPQHF.

There are many counts of this clone. With the read ending 3 residues before the CDR3 end, the germline J gene is used to fill in that end. The chain couples TRBV5-1 to TRBJ2-2; D is perhaps TRBD2 (6 bases). V lost 2 bases, J lost 2 bases, and 10 bases lay in between. CDR1 is SGHRS, CDR2 YFSETQ, per germline. The length of the CDR3 is 15 residues. CDR3 DNA (partial): TGCGCCAGCAGCTTACTAGCATTAAACACCGGGGAG. It encodes CASSLLALNTGE. The CDR3 in full is CASSLLALNTGELFF.

Details on this clone: Read coverage stops 3 residues before the CDR3 terminus; the germline J gene supplies the remainder. This sequence joins TRBV6-2 or TRBV6-3 and TRBJ1-3, with 7 bases identical to TRBD1. The CDR3 has 17 residues. The trim removed 2 bases at V and 1 base at J, leaving 8 bases unmatched. The germline V gene encodes CDR1 MNHEY and CDR2 SVGEGT. The CDR3 protein is CASSYIIGTASGNTIYF. The CDR3 DNA, read in part, is TGTGCCAGCAGTTACATCATCGGGACAGCTTCTGGAAACACC.

This clone was recorded many times. The read halts 3 residues ahead of the CDR3 end, with the missing end drawn from the germline J gene. The chain carries TRBV5-6 and TRBJ2-7, with D tentatively TRBD2 (5 bases). The CDR3 sequence is 12 residues long. Germline V gene sequence: CDR1 SGHDT, CDR2 YYEEEE. With 2 bases removed from V and 6 bases from J, the gap between germline ends came to 9 bases. The CDR3 protein is CASSLRGIEQYF. Incomplete CDR3 DNA: TGTGCCAGCAGCTTACGGGGAATCGAG. Looking up the rest from reference TRBV5-6 and TRBJ2-7 gives the full variable domain: DAGVTQSPTHLIKTRGQQVTLRCSPKSGHDTVSWYQQALGQGPQFIFQYYEEEERQRGNFPDRFSGHQFPNYSSELNVNALLLGDSALYLCASSLRGIEQYFGPGTRLTVT.

About this clone: Read sequence stops 3 residues before the CDR3 end, and the germline J gene provides the missing end. The chain carries TRBV20-1 and TRBJ2-5; TRBD2 matches at 11 bases. Germline lookup yields CDR1 DFQATT and CDR2 SNEGSKA (reference sequence). Trimming took 0 bases from V and 3 from J; bases not matched to a gene: 3. There are 15 residues in the CDR3. The CDR3 sequence is CSARDPLAGEETQYF. The part of the CDR3 DNA that was read is TGCAGTGCTAGAGATCCACTAGCGGGAGAAGAGACC.

This clone was recorded a few times. The observed sequence ends 3 residues before the CDR3 terminus, with the missing tail filled in from the germline J gene. The chain has TRBV19 and TRBJ1-5, with D tentatively TRBD1 (6 bases). The CDR3 extends over 14 amino acids. Germline V gene data show CDR1 as LNHDA and CDR2 as SQIVND (reference sequence). Trimming left V 7 bases short and J 6 bases short, with 16 bases between. CDR3 sequence: CASKKDRRRQPQHF. Incomplete CDR3 DNA: TGTGCCAGTAAAAAAGACAGGAGGCGTCAGCCC. The whole variable domain, filled in from reference TRBV19 and TRBJ1-5, reads DGGITQSPKYLFRKEGQNVTLSCEQNLNHDAMYWYRQDPGQGLRLIYYSQIVNDFQKGDIAEGYSVSREKKESFPLTVTSAQKNPTAFYLCASKKDRRRQPQHFGDGTRLSIL.

This clone was observed at least ten times. The CDR3 extends 3 residues past the end of the read, so its final part is completed from the germline J gene. V is TRBV27 and J is TRBJ2-1; 12 bases agree with TRBD2. CDR1 and CDR2 from the germline V gene are MNHEY and SMNVEV (reference sequence). V shed 6 bases and J 7 bases; nucleotides not matched to a gene: 7. The CDR3 runs to 15 residues. CDR3 in amino acids: CASRSGTSGLNEQFF. The DNA read from the CDR3 is TGTGCCAGCAGATCCGGGACTAGCGGGCTGAATGAG.

This clone was found many times. The CDR3 extends 3 residues past the end of the read, so its final part is completed from the germline J gene. The genes are TRBV5-1 and TRBJ2-3; tentatively, D is TRBD1 (5 bases). Germline values: CDR1 SGHRS, CDR2 YFSETQ. The V end lost 4 bases, the J end lost 1 base, and 13 bases lay between the germline ends. The CDR3 has 15 residues. CDR3 amino acids: CASSRDRPGTDTQYF. The DNA read from the CDR3 is TGCGCCAGCAGCCGTGACAGACCTGGCACAGATACG.

This clone was detected many times. The DNA ends 3 residues before the CDR3 does, and the rest of the CDR3 is filled in from the germline J gene. J is TRBJ2-3 and V is TRBV7-6; D unclear. The CDR3 is made up of 14 amino acids. Germline loops: CDR1 SGHVS, CDR2 FNYEAQ. Trimming stripped 1 base from V and 0 bases from J, with 5 bases between. The sequenced CDR3 bases are TGTGCCAGCAGCTTAGTTATCAGCACAGATACG. Translated: CASSLVISTDT. The whole CDR3 reads CASSLVISTDTQYF. Full variable domain (rest looked up from reference TRBV7-6 and TRBJ2-3): GAGVSQSPRYKVTKRGQDVALRCDPISGHVSLYWYRQALGQGPEFLTYFNYEAQQDKSGLPNDRFSAERPEGSISTLTIQRTEQRDSAMYRCASSLVISTDTQYFGPGTRLTVL.

With respect to this clone: The missing CDR3 end, 3 residues past where the read stops, is filled in from the germline J gene. The J gene is TRBJ2-1, the V gene TRBV11-2; 8 bases fit TRBD2. The CDR3 has 15 amino acids. Per the germline V gene, CDR1 is SGHAT and CDR2 is FQNNGV. With V trimmed by 5 bases and J by 4 bases, 7 bases remained unmatched. The sequenced part of the CDR3 DNA is TGTGCCAGCAGCCAGGGAGCGGGAGCATACAATGAG. This encodes CASSQGAGAYNE. The full CDR3 reads CASSQGAGAYNEQFF. Filled out from reference TRBV11-2 and TRBJ2-1, the complete variable domain reads EAGVAQSPRYKIIEKRQSVAFWCNPISGHATLYWYQQILGQGPKLLIQFQNNGVVDDSQLPKDRFSAERLKGVDSTLKIQPAKLEDSAVYLCASSQGAGAYNEQFFGPGTRLTVL.

This clone has just a few counts. The CDR3 goes on 3 residues after the read ends, and that part is filled in from the germline J gene. This chain links TRBV20-1 with TRBJ1-4, with 8 nucleotides matching TRBD1. V was pared by 3 bases and J by 8 bases, with 8 bases of the junction left unmatched. This CDR3 is 14 amino acids long. Germline V gene data show CDR1 as DFQATT and CDR2 as SNEGSKA (reference sequence). The sequenced part of the CDR3 DNA is TGCAGTGCTAGGCCAGGGGGCGCGGGGGAAAAA. Protein product: CSARPGGAGEK. The CDR3 as a whole reads CSARPGGAGEKLFF.

CDR3 residues: CASSLRGQAEAFF. CDR3 DNA, as far as it was read: TGTGCCAGCAGCCTGAGAGGACAGGCTGAA. The J gene is TRBJ1-1, the V gene TRBV11-3, with TRBD1 matching over 7 bases. The sequenced fragment ends 3 residues before the CDR3 boundary, so the rest is inferred from the germline J gene. The CDR3 sequence is 13 residues long. Per germline, CDR1 SGHNT and CDR2 YENEEA. V shed 5 bases, J shed 6 bases, and the junction held 6 bases outside the gene matches.

As regards this clone: The read terminates 3 residues before the CDR3 end, so the remaining end is supplied by the germline J gene. V and J are TRBV19 and TRBJ1-5; D possibly corresponds to TRBD1 (5 bases). The germline V gene encodes CDR1 LNHDA and CDR2 SQIVND (reference sequence). Deletions cut 3 bases from V and 6 bases from J, with 9 bases between. CDR3 size: 13 residues. The CDR3 reads CASSIGGGQPQHF. The covered CDR3 bases are TGTGCCAGTAGTATCGGGGGGGGTCAGCCC.

This clone was counted many times. The CDR3 extends 3 residues past the end of the read, so its final part is completed from the germline J gene. The chain employs TRBV9 and TRBJ1-1, with D possibly TRBD1 on 6 matching bases. Germline CDR1 and CDR2: SGDLS and YYNGEE. The CDR3 totals 13 residues. V was pared by 3 bases and J by 0 bases, with 6 bases between. CDR3 protein: CASSEGVNTEAFF. Partial CDR3 DNA: TGTGCCAGCAGCGAGGGGGTGAACACTGAA.

This clone was picked up a small number of times. The read ends 3 residues before the CDR3 terminus; that terminus is restored from the germline J gene. The genes are TRBV7-2 and TRBJ2-7; a possible D gene is TRBD1 (5 bases). From germline, CDR1 is SGHTA and CDR2 FQGNSA. The ends were cut back, 5 bases at V and 5 bases at J, with 13 bases in the middle. The CDR3 covers 13 residues. The CDR3: CASSEPYRNEQYF. CDR3 DNA, as far as it was read: TGTGCCAGCAGCGAACCTTACAGGAACGAG.

In this sample, this clone turned up many times. The read ends 3 residues before the CDR3 terminus; that terminus is restored from the germline J gene. The rearrangement joins TRBV5-1 to TRBJ2-2; 9 bases line up with TRBD2. The CDR3 length is 16 residues. The ends lost 1 base at V and 1 base at J; junction bases unmatched: 2. Germline values: CDR1 SGHRS, CDR2 YFSETQ. CDR3 residues: CASSLLSGRNTGELFF. The CDR3 bases that were read are TGCGCCAGCAGCTTGCTTAGCGGGAGGAACACCGGGGAG.

This clone was seen ten or more times. The read ends 3 residues early relative to the CDR3; the germline J gene fills the gap. This rearrangement joins TRBV5-6 to TRBJ1-2; 7 nucleotides match TRBD1. After removal of 4 bases from V and 6 bases from J, the junction contained 9 bases not matched to a gene. Germline V lookup: CDR1 SGHDT, CDR2 YYEEEE. This CDR3 is 14 amino acids long. CDR3 DNA (partial): TGTGCCAGCAGCCCATTGACAGGGAGCCATGGC. Amino acid sequence: CASSPLTGSHG. The whole CDR3 protein reads CASSPLTGSHGYTF.